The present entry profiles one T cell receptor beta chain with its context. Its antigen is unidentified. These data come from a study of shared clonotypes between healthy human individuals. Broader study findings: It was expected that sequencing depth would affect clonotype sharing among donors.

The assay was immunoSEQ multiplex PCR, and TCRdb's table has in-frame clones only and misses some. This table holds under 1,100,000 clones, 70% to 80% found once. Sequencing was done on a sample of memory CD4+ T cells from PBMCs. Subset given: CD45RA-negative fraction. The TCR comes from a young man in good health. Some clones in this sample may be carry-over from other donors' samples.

The CDR3 loop reads CASSTRTGVNIQYF. CDR3 DNA sequence: TGTGCCAGCAGCACCAGGACAGGGGTAAACATTCAGTACTTC. J is TRBJ2-4 and V is TRBV5-4; 9 positions agree with TRBD1. CDR3 length: 14 amino acids. The V gene's germline CDR1 is SGHNT and CDR2 YYREEE (reference sequence). The trim removed 4 bases at V and 6 bases at J, leaving 5 bases unmatched.